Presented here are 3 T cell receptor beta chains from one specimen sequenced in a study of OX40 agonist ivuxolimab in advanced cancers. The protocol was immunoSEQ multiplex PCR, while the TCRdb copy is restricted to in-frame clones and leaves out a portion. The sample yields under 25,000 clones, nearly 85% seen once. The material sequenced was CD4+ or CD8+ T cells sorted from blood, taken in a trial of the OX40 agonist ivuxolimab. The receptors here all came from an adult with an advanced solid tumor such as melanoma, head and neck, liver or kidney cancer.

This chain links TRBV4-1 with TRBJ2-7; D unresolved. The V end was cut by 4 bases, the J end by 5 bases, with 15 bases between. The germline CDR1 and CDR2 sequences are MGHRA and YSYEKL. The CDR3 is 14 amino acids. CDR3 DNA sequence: TGCGCCAGCAGCCCGAGGTCGGGTTTAGACGAGCAGTACTTC. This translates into CASSPRSGLDEQYF.

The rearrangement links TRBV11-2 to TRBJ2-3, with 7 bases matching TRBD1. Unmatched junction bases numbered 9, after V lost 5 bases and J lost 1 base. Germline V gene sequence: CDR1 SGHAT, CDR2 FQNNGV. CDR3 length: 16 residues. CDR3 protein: CASSLGTAHRTDTQYF. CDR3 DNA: TGTGCCAGCAGCCTCGGGACAGCCCATCGCACAGATACGCAGTATTTT.

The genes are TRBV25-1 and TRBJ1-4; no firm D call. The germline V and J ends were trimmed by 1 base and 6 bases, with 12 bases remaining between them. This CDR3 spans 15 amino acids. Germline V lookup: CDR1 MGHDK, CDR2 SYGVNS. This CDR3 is CASSESQPKYEKLFF. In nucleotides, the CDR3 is TGTGCCAGCAGTGAATCACAGCCGAAGTATGAAAAACTGTTTTTT.